This T cell receptor (beta chain) originates from a study of cytomegalovirus exposure and HLA in healthy donors. Study-wide background: A preliminary data release comprised roughly 80 million unique TCRs obtained from HLA-typed donors. The study, taken as a whole, reports: TCR beta sequences numbering fewer than 20,000 were associated with HLA alleles at 0.05 false discovery rate in a later analysis.

A multiplex PCR was run with 60 Vbeta primers and 13 Jbeta primers. Clones were read by immunoSEQ multiplex PCR, and TCRdb kept only the in-frame ones, dropping some. The sample includes around 150,000 clones, roughly 80% of them seen just once. Comments on this clone: Its target is not known.

The receptor was derived from a male donor in good health and CMV-seronegative. Sequencing input: PBMCs.

In DNA, the CDR3 is TGCGCCAGCAGCTTTACAGGGGTTACAACGAACACCGGGGAGCTGTTTTTT. It yields the protein CASSFTGVTTNTGELFF. This chain links TRBV5-1 with TRBJ2-2; 7 nucleotides line up with TRBD1. V lost 2 bases to trimming and J lost 0 bases; unmatched junction nucleotides: 7. The CDR3 is 17 residues long. The germline V gene has CDR1 SGHRS and CDR2 YFSETQ.